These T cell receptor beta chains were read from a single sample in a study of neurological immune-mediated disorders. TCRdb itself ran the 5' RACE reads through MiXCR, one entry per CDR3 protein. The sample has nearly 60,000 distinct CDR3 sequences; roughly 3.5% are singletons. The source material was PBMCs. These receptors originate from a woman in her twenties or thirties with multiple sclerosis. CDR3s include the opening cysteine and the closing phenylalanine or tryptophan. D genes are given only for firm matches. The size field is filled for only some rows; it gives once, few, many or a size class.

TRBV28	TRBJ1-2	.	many	CASSPNLQEVYGYTF	TGTGCCAGCAGTCCGAATCTACAGGAGGTGTATGGCTACACCTTC
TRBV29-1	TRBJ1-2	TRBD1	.	CSVEAGGGYGYTF	TGCAGCGTTGAGGCAGGGGGTGGCTATGGCTACACCTTC
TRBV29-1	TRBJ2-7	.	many	CSAGTGLVPYEQYF	TGCAGCGCAGGAACAGGGTTGGTTCCCTACGAGCAGTACTTC
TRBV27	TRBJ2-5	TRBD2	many	CASSPFRTSERTQYF	TGTGCCAGCAGTCCCTTTAGGACTAGCGAGCGGACCCAGTACTTC
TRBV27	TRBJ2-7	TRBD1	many	CASIQGAHEQYF	TGTGCCAGCATACAGGGGGCGCACGAGCAGTACTTC
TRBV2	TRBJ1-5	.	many	CASSDSGWGNQPQHF	TGTGCCAGCAGTGATTCAGGGTGGGGCAATCAGCCCCAGCATTTT
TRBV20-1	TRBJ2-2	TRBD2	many	CSASGLGINTGELFF	TGCAGTGCTTCTGGACTAGGGATAAACACCGGGGAGCTGTTTTTT
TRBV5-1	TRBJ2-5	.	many	CASSSLEYQETQYF	TGCGCCAGCAGCTCCCTAGAGTACCAAGAGACCCAGTACTTC
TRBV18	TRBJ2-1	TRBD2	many	CASSAGTSGGHEQFF	TGTGCCAGCTCAGCCGGGACTAGCGGGGGACATGAGCAGTTCTTC
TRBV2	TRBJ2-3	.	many	CASSGFIGEDTQYF	TGTGCCAGCAGTGGTTTTATAGGAGAGGATACGCAGTATTTT
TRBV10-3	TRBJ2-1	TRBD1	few	CAIKTGTDYNEQFF	TGTGCCATCAAAACCGGGACAGACTACAATGAGCAGTTCTTC
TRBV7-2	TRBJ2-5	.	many	CASSRGGLETQYF	TGTGCCAGCAGCAGAGGGGGGCTGGAGACCCAGTACTTC
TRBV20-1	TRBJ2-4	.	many	CSARLVGGSKNIQYF	TGCAGTGCCCGTCTCGTAGGGGGAAGCAAAAACATTCAGTACTTC
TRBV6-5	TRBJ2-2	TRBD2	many	CASSYSFSGGPGELFF	TGTGCCAGCAGTTACTCTTTTAGCGGGGGCCCCGGGGAGCTGTTTTTT
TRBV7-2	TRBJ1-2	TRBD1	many	CASSPDRGLDYGYTF	TGTGCCAGCAGCCCAGACAGGGGACTTGACTATGGCTACACCTTC
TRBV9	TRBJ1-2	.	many	CASNSNYGYTF	TGTGCCAGCAATTCTAACTATGGCTACACCTTC
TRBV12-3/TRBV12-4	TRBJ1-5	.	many	CASSLEDLQPQHF	TGTGCCAGCAGTTTAGAGGATCTTCAGCCCCAGCATTTT